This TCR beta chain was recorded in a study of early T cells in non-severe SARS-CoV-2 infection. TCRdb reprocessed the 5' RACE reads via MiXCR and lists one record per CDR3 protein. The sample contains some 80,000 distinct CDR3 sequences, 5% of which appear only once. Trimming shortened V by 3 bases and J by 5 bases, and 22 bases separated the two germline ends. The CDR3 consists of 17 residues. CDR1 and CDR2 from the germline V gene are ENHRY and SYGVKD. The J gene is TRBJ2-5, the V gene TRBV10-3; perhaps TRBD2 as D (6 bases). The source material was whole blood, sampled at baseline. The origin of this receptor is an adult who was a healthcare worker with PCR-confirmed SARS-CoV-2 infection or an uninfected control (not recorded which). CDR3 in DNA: TGTGCCATCAGTGATCTGAGTCCGGGACCCAGCGGGGAGACCCAGTACTTC. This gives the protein CAISDLSPGPSGETQYF.